Shown below are 13 T cell receptor beta chains from a single sample sequenced in a study of cytomegalovirus exposure and HLA in healthy donors. Generated by immunoSEQ multiplex PCR, the TCRdb table keeps only in-frame clones and is missing some. Here the sample spans under 300,000 clones, approximately 86% being singletons. Sequences were obtained from PBMCs. These receptors all come from a woman aged 25 to 39 in good health and CMV-seropositive.

The rearrangement links TRBV5-1 to TRBJ2-2; 7 bases agree with TRBD1. V gave up 3 bases and J gave up 6 bases; unmatched junction bases: 5. The V gene's germline CDR1 is SGHRS and CDR2 YFSETQ. This CDR3 comprises 14 residues. Here the CDR3 DNA reads TGCGCCAGCAGCTGGATCCAGGGGGCCGGGGAGCTGTTTTTT. This sequence encodes CASSWIQGAGELFF.

This chain links TRBV6-6 with TRBJ2-7, with TRBD1 identical over 7 bases. The CDR3 is made up of 15 amino acids. Germline values: CDR1 MNHNY, CDR2 SVGAGI (reference sequence). V was pared by 3 bases and J by 1 base, with 6 bases of the junction left unmatched. Here the CDR3 DNA reads TGTGCCAGCAGTTATGAGGAGACAGGGTCCTACGAGCAGTACTTC. This translates into CASSYEETGSYEQYF.

This chain connects TRBV9 to TRBJ2-7, with D perhaps TRBD2 (5 bases). The CDR3 contains 14 residues. V shed 4 bases and J shed 3 bases, with 14 bases lying between them. Germline V lookup: CDR1 SGDLS, CDR2 YYNGEE. CDR3 in DNA: TGTGCCAGCAGCCCCAACGCCGGAGGCTACGAGCAGTACTTC. Its translation is CASSPNAGGYEQYF.

V usage is TRBV18 and J usage is TRBJ1-1; 12 nucleotides agree with TRBD1. Germline V gene sequence: CDR1 KGHSH, CDR2 LQKENI. The CDR3 loop spans 16 amino acids. The J segment lost 0 bases and the V segment lost 1 base, leaving 0 bases of the junction unmatched. The CDR3 reads CASSPRDRGLNTEAFF. The CDR3 DNA reads TGTGCCAGCTCACCACGGGACAGGGGGCTGAACACTGAAGCTTTCTTT.

The J gene is TRBJ2-3, the V gene TRBV11-3, with D possibly TRBD2 on 6 matching bases. Germline assignment: CDR1 SGHNT and CDR2 YENEEA. Trimming pared 7 bases from V and 2 bases from J, leaving 16 bases between. The CDR3 spans 15 residues. DNA for the CDR3: TGTGCCAGCATTGTGGGAGGACTTACCACAGATACGCAGTATTTT. Its protein is CASIVGGLTTDTQYF. The full variable domain, with the rest looked up from reference TRBV11-3 and TRBJ2-3, is EAGVVQSPRYKIIEKKQPVAFWCNPISGHNTLYWYLQNLGQGPELLIRYENEEAVDDSQLPKDRFSAERLKGVDSTLKIQPAELGDSAVYLCASIVGGLTTDTQYFGPGTRLTVL.

The V call is TRBV10-3, the J call TRBJ2-1, with TRBD2 matching 8 bases. The CDR3 runs 15 residues. Unmatched junction bases numbered 7, after V lost 6 bases and J lost 3 bases. Germline V gene data show CDR1 as ENHRY and CDR2 as SYGVKD. The CDR3 region is CAIRAGSGNYNEQFF. The CDR3 DNA is TGTGCCATCAGGGCAGGTAGCGGGAACTACAATGAGCAGTTCTTC.

This clone was recorded once. This chain uses TRBV2 with TRBJ2-3; 9 bases are a match to TRBD1. The CDR3 extends over 16 amino acids. V shed 6 bases and J 2 bases; nucleotides not matched to a gene: 9. Germline CDR1 and CDR2: SNHLY and FYNNEI. As DNA, the CDR3 is TGTGCCAGCAGATCCTTGGGACAGGGATCCACAGATACGCAGTATTTT. Translated: CASRSLGQGSTDTQYF.

This sequence joins TRBV4-1 and TRBJ1-2, with unresolved D. The germline gives CDR1 MGHRA, CDR2 YSYEKL. V lost 3 bases to trimming and J lost 12 bases, with 26 bases between them. The CDR3 contains 16 residues. CDR3: CASSQNIVLGSSQNTF. CDR3 sequence (DNA): TGCGCCAGCAGCCAGAATATCGTCCTGGGGAGTTCCCAAAACACCTTC.

The V call is TRBV29-1, the J call TRBJ2-7; 11 positions match TRBD2. Trimming cost V 6 bases and J 4 bases; bases outside gene matches: 8. The length of the CDR3 is 14 residues. CDR1 and CDR2 (germline): SQVTM, ANQGSEA. This chain's CDR3 is CSVRTSGPIYEQYF. In DNA form, the CDR3 reads TGCAGCGTGCGGACTAGCGGGCCTATTTACGAGCAGTACTTC.

The chain has TRBV14 and TRBJ2-7, with a tentative D call TRBD2 (6 bases). The CDR3 totals 15 residues. Germline lookup yields CDR1 SGHDN and CDR2 FVKESK. The V gene lost 2 bases and the J gene lost 7 bases, with 18 bases spanning the gap. The CDR3 bases are TGTGCCAGCAGCCAATGGGGGGAAGGGTACTGGGAGCAGTACTTC. Its translation: CASSQWGEGYWEQYF.

V and J are TRBV5-5 and TRBJ1-5; D is uncertain. V lost 4 bases and J lost 2, with 13 bases in between. The CDR3 has 15 amino acids. Germline CDR1 SGHKS, CDR2 YYEKEE (reference sequence). CDR3 loop: CASSPSREGNQPQHF. Here the CDR3 DNA reads TGTGCCAGCAGCCCGTCACGGGAGGGCAATCAGCCCCAGCATTTT.

V gene TRBV5-1 combines with J gene TRBJ2-5; 7 bases line up with TRBD2. This CDR3 is 14 amino acids long. The ends lost 0 bases at V and 5 bases at J; junction bases unmatched: 4. The germline gives CDR1 SGHRS, CDR2 YFSETQ. This chain's CDR3 is CASSLEDGGETQYF. As DNA, the CDR3 is TGCGCCAGCAGCTTGGAGGACGGGGGGGAGACCCAGTACTTC.

The chain combines TRBV5-1 with TRBJ2-3, with 7 bases lining up with TRBD1. Germline CDR1 SGHRS, CDR2 YFSETQ. V was clipped by 5 bases and J by 4 bases; unmatched bases: 10. This CDR3 comprises 15 residues. CDR3 in amino acids: CASSPWTGGSDTQYF. In nucleotides, the CDR3 is TGCGCCAGCAGTCCATGGACAGGTGGGTCAGATACGCAGTATTTT.